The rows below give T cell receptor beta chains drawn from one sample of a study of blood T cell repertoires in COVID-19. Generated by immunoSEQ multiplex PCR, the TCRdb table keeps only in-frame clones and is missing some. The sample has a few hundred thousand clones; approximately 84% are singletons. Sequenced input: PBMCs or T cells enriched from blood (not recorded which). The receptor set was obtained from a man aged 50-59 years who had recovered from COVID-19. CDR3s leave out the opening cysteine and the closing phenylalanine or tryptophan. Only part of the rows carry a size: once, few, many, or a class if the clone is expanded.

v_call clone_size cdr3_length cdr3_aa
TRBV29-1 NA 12 SVPTGGRVNEQF
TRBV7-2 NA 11 ASSLDRVFGQY
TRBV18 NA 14 ASSPQEGHWNTEAF
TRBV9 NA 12 ASSVQQADSPLH
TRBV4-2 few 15 ASSLTTSGASTDTQY
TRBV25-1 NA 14 ASSEYLSYAGYEQY
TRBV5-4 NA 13 ASSPPGQGYSPLH
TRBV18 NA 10 ASSRRDQPQH
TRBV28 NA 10 ASSSGVGTQY
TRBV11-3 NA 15 ASSPGWWRENTGELF
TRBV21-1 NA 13 ASSKVGDRDDEQY
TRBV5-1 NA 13 ASRSGSGDTDTQY
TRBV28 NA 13 ASRVLDRGNYGYT
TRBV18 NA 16 ASSPSLGRHGGTGELF
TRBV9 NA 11 ASSDGGNHVLT
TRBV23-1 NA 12 ASSPRRLAREQF
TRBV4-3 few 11 ASSLLLTDTQY
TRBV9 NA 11 ASSVLESDTQY
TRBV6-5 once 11 ASSYSVGGTQY
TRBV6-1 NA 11 ASSDYRGEEQY
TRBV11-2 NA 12 ASSLVGGTGELF
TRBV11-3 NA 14 ASSSGPQGSNYGYT
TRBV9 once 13 ASGKTGTPDTEAF
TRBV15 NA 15 ATSRERASSYNSPLH
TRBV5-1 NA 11 ASSLGGSPGQY
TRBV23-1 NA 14 ASSQPPGHLSYEQY
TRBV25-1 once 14 ASSEPGPIQGYEQY
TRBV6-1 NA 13 ASSEGGTGTYEQY
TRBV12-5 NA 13 ASGLPRWAKNIQY
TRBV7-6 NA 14 ASSLGPGAMNTEAF
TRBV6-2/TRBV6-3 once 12 ASSWTDITYEQY
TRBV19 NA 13 ASSMAGTSKNIQY
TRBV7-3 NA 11 ASSLDRGNTIY
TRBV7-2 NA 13 ASSLGTSGSDEQF
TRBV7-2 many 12 ASSLAARTYEQY
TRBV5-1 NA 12 ASSLRVLNTEAF
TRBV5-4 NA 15 ASSLELTSYSTDTQY
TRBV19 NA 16 ASSSGQLAALTNEKLF
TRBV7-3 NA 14 ASSPPGAANTGELF
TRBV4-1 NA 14 ASSQVDMGFNQPQH
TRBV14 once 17 ASSQEGTSGGPNTGELF
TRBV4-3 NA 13 ASSQEAVQRNEQF
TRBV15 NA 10 ATSRDSYGYT
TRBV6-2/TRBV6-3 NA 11 ASSFPGGVEAF
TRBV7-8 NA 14 ASSLLASTSTDTQY
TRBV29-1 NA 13 SVEPRTGGADTQY
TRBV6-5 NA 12 ASRLAGATGELF
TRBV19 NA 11 ASQEGVGNTIY
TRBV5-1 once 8 ASSLLRQY
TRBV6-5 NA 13 ASSRGRGHAYEQY